This T cell receptor beta chain stems from a study of blood T cell repertoires in COVID-19. About the study: Both acute and convalescent COVID-19 samples were obtained from the United States, Italy and Spain.

Authors' data handling: Estimation of nucleated cell counts was performed using reference gene primer amplification. Repertoires were generated with immunoSEQ multiplex PCR, while TCRdb's copy carries only in-frame clones and drops some. That table is the source of V, J and clone size, and D and trimming were worked out from the DNA. The data contain about 210,000 clones, around 84% of them seen just once; the ten biggest clones take up around 2.9%. The source is a woman in her twenties or thirties who had been exposed to COVID-19. Sequencing was carried out using PBMCs or T cells enriched from blood (not recorded which).

Here the CDR3 reads CASSLTRGWGYTF. CDR3 nucleotide sequence: TGTGCCAGCAGTTTAACAAGGGGTTGGGGCTACACCTTC. V and J are TRBV12-3 or TRBV12-4 and TRBJ1-2; a possible D gene is TRBD1 (5 bases). This CDR3 is 13 amino acids long. Trimming removed 2 bases from V and 8 bases from J, with 12 bases in between.